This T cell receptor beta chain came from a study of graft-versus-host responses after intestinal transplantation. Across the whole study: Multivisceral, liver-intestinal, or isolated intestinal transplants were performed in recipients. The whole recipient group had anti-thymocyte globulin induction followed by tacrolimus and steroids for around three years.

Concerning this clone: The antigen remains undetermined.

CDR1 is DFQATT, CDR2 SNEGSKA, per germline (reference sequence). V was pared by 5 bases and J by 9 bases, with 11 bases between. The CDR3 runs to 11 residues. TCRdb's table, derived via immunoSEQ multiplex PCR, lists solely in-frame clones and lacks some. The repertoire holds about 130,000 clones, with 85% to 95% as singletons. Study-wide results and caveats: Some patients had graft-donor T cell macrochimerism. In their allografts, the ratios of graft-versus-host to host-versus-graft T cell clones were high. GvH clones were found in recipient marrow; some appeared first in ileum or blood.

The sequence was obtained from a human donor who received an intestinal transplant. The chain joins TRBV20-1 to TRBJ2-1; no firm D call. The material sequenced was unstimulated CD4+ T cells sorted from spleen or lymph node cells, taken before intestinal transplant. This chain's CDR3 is CSAYIWSEQFF. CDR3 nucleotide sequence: TGCAGTGCTTATATTTGGTCTGAGCAGTTCTTC.